Listed below are T cell receptor beta chains from one sample, sequenced in a study of Graves' ophthalmopathy and Graves' hyperthyroidism. Via MiXCR, TCRdb re-called the multiplex PCR reads, giving one row per CDR3 protein. Of 600,000 to 950,000 distinct CDR3 sequences listed, around 40% were seen once; the top ten hold around 40%. Material: peripheral blood. The receptors derive from an adult man with Graves' ophthalmopathy. Both conserved end residues are trimmed from each CDR3. Not every row has a clone size; where given, it reads once, few, many or a size class.

clone_size	v_call	cdr3_length	j_call	cdr3_aa
few	TRBV14	12	TRBJ2-5	ASSPRNTQETQY
NA	TRBV20-1	13	TRBJ1-4	SARKTGSEGEKLF
few	TRBV25-1	13	TRBJ1-6	ASSLSVLGSSPLH
few	TRBV6-1	11	TRBJ2-2	ASTRTGPGELF
NA	TRBV6-1	10	TRBJ1-6	AWTDINSPLH
many	TRBV25-1	11	TRBJ1-1	ASIRQGNTEAF
few	TRBV6-5	9	TRBJ1-1	ASEVEGLAF
few	TRBV20-1	16	TRBJ1-5	SARDSGTGTRSNQPQH
NA	TRBV7-9	13	TRBJ2-7	ASSLGTGAGYEQY
NA	TRBV7-9	13	TRBJ1-1	ASSFGDRLNTEAF
NA	TRBV5-1	14	TRBJ2-7	ASSLEFYTPAYEQY
NA	TRBV10-3	11	TRBJ2-7	ASSYSGDSEQY
few	TRBV24-1	13	TRBJ1-5	ASSLFGQGYQPQH
many	TRBV20-1	12	TRBJ1-6	SARSSGWGSPLH
NA	TRBV7-9	12	TRBJ2-3	TSSSTGPTDTQY
many	TRBV12-3/TRBV12-4	11	TRBJ2-5	ASVEQNQETQY
many	TRBV11-2	11	TRBJ2-7	ASSLDRRDEQY
NA	TRBV9	14	TRBJ1-2	ASSATDRGTYYGYT
NA	TRBV7-9	14	TRBJ1-6	ASSPRGGSYNSPLH
NA	TRBV12-3/TRBV12-4	12	TRBJ2-5	ASSSAQGTETQY
few	TRBV24-1	13	TRBJ1-5	ASSEQGSRDQPQH
NA	TRBV4-3	14	TRBJ2-6	ASSARTGTGANVLT
NA	TRBV20-1	13	TRBJ1-5	SARPGPQSRQPQH